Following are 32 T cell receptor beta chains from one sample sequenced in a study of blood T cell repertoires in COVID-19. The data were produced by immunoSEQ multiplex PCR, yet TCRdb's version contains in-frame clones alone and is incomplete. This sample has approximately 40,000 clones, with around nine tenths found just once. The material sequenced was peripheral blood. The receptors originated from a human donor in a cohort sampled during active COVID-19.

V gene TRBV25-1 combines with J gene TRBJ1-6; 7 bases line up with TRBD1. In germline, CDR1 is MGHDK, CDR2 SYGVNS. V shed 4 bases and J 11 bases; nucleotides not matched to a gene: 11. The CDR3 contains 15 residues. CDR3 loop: CASSARQGDLAPLHF. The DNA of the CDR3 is TGTGCCAGCAGTGCCCGACAGGGAGATTTAGCACCCCTCCACTTT.

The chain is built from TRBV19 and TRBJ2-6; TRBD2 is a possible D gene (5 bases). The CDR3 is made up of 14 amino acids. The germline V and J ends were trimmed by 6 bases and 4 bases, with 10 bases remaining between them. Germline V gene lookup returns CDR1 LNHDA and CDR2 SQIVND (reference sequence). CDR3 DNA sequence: TGTGCCAGTAGGGGGAGAGGCGGGGCCAACGTCCTGACTTTC. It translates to CASRGRGGANVLTF. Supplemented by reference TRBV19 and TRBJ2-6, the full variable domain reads DGGITQSPKYLFRKEGQNVTLSCEQNLNHDAMYWYRQDPGQGLRLIYYSQIVNDFQKGDIAEGYSVSREKKESFPLTVTSAQKNPTAFYLCASRGRGGANVLTFGAGSRLTVL.

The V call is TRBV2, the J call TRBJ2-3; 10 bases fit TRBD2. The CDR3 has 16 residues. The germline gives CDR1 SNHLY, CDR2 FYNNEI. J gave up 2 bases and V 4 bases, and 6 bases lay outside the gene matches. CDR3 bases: TGTGCCAGCAGTGCGACACTAGCGGGGCTCACAGATACGCAGTATTTT. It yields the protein CASSATLAGLTDTQYF.

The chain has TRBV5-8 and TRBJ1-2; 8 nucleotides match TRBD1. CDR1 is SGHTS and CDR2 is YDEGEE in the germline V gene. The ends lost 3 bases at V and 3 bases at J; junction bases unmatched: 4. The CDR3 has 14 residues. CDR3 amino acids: CASSSGGLYYGYTF. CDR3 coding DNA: TGTGCCAGCAGCTCAGGGGGCCTCTACTATGGCTACACCTTC.

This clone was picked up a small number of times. The CDR3 sequence is CASSHAAGLNTGELFF. DNA for the CDR3: TGCGCCAGCAGCCACGCCGCGGGTTTGAACACCGGGGAGCTGTTTTTT. This sequence joins TRBV4-1 and TRBJ2-2; a weak D match, TRBD2 (5 bases). The CDR3 is 16 residues long. The germline V gene has CDR1 MGHRA and CDR2 YSYEKL. V was trimmed by 3 bases and J by 1 base, leaving 12 bases between them.

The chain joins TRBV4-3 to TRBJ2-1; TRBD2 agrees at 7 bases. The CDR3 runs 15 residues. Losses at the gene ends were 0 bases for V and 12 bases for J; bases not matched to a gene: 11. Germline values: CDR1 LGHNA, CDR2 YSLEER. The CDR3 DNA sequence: TGCGCCAGCAGCCAAGATGGGGGGGTGGAGTCTGGGCAGTTCTTC. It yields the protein CASSQDGGVESGQFF.

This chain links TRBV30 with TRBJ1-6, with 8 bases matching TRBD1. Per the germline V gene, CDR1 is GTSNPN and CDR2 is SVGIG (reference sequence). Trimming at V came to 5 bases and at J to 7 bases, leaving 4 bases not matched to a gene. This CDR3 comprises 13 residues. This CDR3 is CAWGRTGNSPLHF. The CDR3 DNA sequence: TGTGCCTGGGGCAGGACAGGGAATTCACCCCTCCACTTT.

The CDR3 DNA is TGTGCCTGGAGAGGAGGGAGAGGCGTAGGTGAGCAGTTCTTC. Translating it yields CAWRGGRGVGEQFF. The chain uses TRBV30 and TRBJ2-1, with a weak D call TRBD2 (6 bases). V was clipped by 3 bases and J by 9 bases, with 18 bases between them. The CDR3 extends over 14 amino acids. CDR1 GTSNPN and CDR2 SVGIG come from the germline V gene (reference sequence).

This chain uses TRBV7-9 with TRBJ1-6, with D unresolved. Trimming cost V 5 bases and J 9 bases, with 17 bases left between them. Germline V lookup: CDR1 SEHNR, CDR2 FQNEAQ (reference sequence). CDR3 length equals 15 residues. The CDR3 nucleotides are TGTGCCAGCAGCCGGACGGGAGGGTTTAGTTCACCCCTCCACTTT. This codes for CASSRTGGFSSPLHF.

For the CDR3, the DNA is TGTGCCAGCAGCTACATGACAGGGGGCTTTGGCTACACCTTC. The encoded protein is CASSYMTGGFGYTF. The chain employs TRBV7-2 and TRBJ1-2; TRBD1 matches 10 bases. Trimming cost V 4 bases and J 7 bases; bases outside gene matches: 6. Germline V gives CDR1 SGHTA, CDR2 FQGNSA. This CDR3 contains 14 residues.

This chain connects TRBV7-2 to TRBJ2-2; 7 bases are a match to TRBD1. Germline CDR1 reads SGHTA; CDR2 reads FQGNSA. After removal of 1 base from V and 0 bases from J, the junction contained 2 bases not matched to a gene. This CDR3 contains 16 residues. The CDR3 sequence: CASSLVGTANTGELFF. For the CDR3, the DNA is TGTGCCAGCAGCTTAGTCGGGACAGCGAACACCGGGGAGCTGTTTTTT.

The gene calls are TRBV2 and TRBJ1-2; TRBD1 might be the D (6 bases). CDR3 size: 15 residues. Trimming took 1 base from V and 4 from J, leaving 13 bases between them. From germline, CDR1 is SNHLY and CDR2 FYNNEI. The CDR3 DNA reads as TGTGCCAGCAGTGAAGAGGTTACAGGGCCCTATGGCTACACCTTC. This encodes CASSEEVTGPYGYTF.

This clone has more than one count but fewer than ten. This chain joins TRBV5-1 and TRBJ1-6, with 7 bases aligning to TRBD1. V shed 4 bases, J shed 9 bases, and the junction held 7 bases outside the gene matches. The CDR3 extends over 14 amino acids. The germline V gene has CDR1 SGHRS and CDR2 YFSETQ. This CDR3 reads CASSTPGGSSPLHF. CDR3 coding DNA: TGCGCCAGCAGCACACCAGGGGGGAGTTCACCCCTCCACTTT.

CDR3 protein: CASSSDPGTRGEQFF. Written as DNA, the CDR3 is TGTGCCAGCAGTTCAGACCCAGGGACTAGGGGTGAGCAGTTCTTC. This chain uses TRBV27 with TRBJ2-1; 8 nucleotides align to TRBD2. CDR3 size: 15 residues. Looked up from germline, CDR1 is MNHEY and CDR2 is SMNVEV (reference sequence). After removal of 4 bases from V and 9 bases from J, the junction contained 11 bases not matched to a gene.

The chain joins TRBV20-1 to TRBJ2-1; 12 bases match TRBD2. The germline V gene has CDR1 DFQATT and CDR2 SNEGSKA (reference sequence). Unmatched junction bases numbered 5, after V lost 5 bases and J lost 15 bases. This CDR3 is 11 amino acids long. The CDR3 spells CSAPLAGGVFF. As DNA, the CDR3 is TGCAGTGCTCCACTAGCGGGAGGAGTGTTCTTC.

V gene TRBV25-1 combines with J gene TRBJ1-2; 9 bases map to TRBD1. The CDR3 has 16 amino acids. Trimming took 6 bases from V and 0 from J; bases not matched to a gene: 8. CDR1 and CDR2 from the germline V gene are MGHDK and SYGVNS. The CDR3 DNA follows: TGTGCCAGCAGAGGGACAGGGAGCTTAGCTAACTATGGCTACACCTTC. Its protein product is CASRGTGSLANYGYTF.

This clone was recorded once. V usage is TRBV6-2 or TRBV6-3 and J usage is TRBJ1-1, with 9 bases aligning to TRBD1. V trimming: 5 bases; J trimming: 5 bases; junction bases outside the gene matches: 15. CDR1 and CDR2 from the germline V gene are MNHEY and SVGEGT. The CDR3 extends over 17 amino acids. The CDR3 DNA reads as TGTGCCAGCAGTCCGCCCCGGGGAGGGACAGGGCGTACTGAAGCTTTCTTT. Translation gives CASSPPRGGTGRTEAFF.

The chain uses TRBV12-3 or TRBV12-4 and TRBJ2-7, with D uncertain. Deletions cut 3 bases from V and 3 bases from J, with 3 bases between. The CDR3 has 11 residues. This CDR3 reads CASSFNYEQYF. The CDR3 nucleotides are TGTGCCAGCAGTTTCAACTACGAGCAGTACTTC.

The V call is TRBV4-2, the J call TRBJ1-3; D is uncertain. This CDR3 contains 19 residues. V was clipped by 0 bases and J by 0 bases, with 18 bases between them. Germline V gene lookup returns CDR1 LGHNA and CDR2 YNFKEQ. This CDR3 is CASSQDRGSTSSSGNTIYF. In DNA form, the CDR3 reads TGTGCCAGCAGCCAAGACCGGGGTAGCACATCGAGCTCTGGAAACACCATATATTTT.

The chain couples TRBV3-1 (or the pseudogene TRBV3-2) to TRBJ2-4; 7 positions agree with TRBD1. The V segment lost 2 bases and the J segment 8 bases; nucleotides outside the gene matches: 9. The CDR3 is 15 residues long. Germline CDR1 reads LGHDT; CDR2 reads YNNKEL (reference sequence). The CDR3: CASSQMSGQNYIQYF. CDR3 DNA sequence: TGTGCCAGCAGCCAAATGTCGGGACAGAATTACATTCAGTACTTC.

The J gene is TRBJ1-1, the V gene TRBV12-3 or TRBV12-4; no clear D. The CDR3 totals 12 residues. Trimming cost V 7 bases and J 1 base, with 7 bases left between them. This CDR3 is CASTFGNTEAFF. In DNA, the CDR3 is TGTGCCAGCACCTTCGGGAACACTGAAGCTTTCTTT.

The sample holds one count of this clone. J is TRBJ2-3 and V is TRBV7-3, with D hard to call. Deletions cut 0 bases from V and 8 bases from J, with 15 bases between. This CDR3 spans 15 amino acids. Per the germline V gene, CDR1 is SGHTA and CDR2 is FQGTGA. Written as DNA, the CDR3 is TGTGCCAGCAGCTTAACAACCTCAACAGCAGTTACGCAGTATTTT. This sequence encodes CASSLTTSTAVTQYF.

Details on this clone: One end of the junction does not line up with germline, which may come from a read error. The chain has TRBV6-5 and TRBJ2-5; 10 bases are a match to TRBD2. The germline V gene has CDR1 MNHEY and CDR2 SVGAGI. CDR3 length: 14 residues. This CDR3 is CAAVTSGKKETQYF. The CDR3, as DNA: TGCGCTGCCGTCACTAGCGGGAAGAAGGAGACCCAGTACTTC.

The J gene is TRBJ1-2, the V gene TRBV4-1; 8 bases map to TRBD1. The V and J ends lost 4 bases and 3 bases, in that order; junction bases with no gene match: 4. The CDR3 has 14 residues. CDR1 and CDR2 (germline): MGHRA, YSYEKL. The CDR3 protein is CASSLGQGDYGYTF. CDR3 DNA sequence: TGCGCCAGCAGCCTAGGACAGGGAGACTATGGCTACACCTTC.

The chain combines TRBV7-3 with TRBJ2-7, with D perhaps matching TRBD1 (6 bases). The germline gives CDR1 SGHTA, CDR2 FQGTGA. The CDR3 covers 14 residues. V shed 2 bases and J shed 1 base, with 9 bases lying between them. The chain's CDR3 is CASSLSGQSYEQYF. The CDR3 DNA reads TGTGCCAGCAGCTTATCCGGACAGTCCTACGAGCAGTACTTC.

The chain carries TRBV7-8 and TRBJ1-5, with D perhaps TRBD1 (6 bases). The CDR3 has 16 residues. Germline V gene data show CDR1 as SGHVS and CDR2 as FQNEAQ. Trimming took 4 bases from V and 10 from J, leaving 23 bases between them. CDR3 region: CASSSPRYRGFKPQHF. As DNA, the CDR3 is TGTGCCAGCAGCTCCCCACGTTATAGGGGGTTCAAACCCCAGCATTTT.

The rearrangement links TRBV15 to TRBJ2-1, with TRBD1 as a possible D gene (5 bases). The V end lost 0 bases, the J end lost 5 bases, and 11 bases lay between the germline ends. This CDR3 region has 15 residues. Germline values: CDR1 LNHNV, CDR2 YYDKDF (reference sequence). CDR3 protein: CATSREVKGNNEQFF. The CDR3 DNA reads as TGTGCCACCAGCAGAGAGGTTAAGGGGAACAATGAGCAGTTCTTC.

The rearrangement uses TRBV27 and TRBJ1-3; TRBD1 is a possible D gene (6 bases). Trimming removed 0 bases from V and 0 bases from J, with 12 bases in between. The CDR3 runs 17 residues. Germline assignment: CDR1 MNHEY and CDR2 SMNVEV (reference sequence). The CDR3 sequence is CASSLSRQEASGNTIYF. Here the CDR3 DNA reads TGTGCCAGCAGTTTATCGAGACAGGAGGCCTCTGGAAACACCATATATTTT.

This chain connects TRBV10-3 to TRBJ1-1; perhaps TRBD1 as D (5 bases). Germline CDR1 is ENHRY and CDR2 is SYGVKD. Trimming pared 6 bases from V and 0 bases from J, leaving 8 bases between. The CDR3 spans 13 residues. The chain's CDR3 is CAIRETVNTEAFF. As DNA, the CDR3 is TGTGCCATCAGGGAGACAGTGAACACTGAAGCTTTCTTT.

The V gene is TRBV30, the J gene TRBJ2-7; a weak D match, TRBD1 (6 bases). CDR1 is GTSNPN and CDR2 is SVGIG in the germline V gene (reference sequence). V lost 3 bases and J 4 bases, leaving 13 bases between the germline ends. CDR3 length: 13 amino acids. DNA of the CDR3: TGTGCCTGGAGAGGGGACACCTTATACGAGCAGTACTTC. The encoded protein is CAWRGDTLYEQYF.

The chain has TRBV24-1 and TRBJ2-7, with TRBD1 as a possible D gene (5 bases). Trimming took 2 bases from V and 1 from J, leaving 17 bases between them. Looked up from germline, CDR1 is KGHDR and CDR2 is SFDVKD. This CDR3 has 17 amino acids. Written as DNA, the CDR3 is TGTGCCACCAGTGATTCGACCCGAAAGGGGCCATCCTACGAGCAGTACTTC. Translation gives CATSDSTRKGPSYEQYF.

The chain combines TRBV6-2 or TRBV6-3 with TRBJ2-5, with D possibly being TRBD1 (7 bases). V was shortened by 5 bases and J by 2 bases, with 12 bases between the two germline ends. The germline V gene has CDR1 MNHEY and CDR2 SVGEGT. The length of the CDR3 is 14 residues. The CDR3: CASSKGAGQETQYF. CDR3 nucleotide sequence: TGTGCCAGCAGTAAGGGGGCGGGGCAAGAGACCCAGTACTTC.